Listed here is a single T cell receptor beta chain. Produced via immunoSEQ multiplex PCR; TCRdb's table is partial and in-frame only. The profile covers 2 million to 2.5 million clones, with around 90% appearing a single time and approximately 0.39% taken by the ten largest. This record comes from a study of shared clonotypes between healthy human individuals. This CDR3 region has 13 residues. The germline gives CDR1 SGHAT, CDR2 FQNNGV. With 0 bases removed from V and 4 bases from J, the gap between germline ends came to 6 bases. Sequencing input: naive CD4+ T cells from PBMCs. Stated subset: CD45RA+ positively selected. The V and J genes are TRBV11-2 and TRBJ1-1, with D unresolved. The receptor's source is a man younger than 35 in good health. Some clones in this sample may be carry-over from other donors' samples. The DNA for the CDR3 is TGTGCCAGCAGCTTAGATCTTAGCACTGAAGCTTTCTTT. Residues: CASSLDLSTEAFF.